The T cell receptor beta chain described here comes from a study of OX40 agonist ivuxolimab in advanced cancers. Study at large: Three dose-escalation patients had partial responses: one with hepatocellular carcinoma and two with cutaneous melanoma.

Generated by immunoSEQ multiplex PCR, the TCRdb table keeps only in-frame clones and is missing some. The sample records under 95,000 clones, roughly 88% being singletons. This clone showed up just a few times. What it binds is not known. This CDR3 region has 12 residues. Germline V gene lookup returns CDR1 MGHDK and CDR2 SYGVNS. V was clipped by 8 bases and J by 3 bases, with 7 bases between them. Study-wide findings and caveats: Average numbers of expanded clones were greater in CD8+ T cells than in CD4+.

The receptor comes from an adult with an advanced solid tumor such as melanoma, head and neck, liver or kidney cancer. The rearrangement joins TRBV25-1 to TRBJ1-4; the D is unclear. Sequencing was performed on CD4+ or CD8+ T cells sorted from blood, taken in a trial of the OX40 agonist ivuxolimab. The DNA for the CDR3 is TGTGCCAGCCGTGGACCTAATGAAAAACTGTTTTTT. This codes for CASRGPNEKLFF.